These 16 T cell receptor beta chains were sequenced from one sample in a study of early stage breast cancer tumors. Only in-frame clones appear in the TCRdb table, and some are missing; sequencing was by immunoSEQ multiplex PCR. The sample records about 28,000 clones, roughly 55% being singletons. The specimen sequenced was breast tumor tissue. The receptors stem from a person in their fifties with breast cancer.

Here the CDR3 DNA reads TGTGCCAGCAGCCGCGGTGCCTCGCAGTTCTTC. Amino acids: CASSRGASQFF. The chain couples TRBV13 to TRBJ2-1; D is unclear. V lost 5 bases and J lost 12, with 11 bases in between. The germline V gene has CDR1 PRHDT and CDR2 FYEKMQ (reference sequence). The CDR3 has 11 amino acids.

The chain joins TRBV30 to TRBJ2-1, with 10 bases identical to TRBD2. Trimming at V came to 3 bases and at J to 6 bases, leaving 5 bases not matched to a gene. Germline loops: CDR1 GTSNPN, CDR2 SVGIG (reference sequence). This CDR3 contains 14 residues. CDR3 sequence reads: CAWRASGSSNEQFF. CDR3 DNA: TGTGCCTGGAGGGCTAGCGGGAGCTCCAATGAGCAGTTCTTC.

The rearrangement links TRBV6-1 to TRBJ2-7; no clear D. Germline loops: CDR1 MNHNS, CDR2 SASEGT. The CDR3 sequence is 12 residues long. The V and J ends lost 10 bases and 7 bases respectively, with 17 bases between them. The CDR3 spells CATQGPKEEQYF. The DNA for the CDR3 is TGTGCCACACAAGGACCCAAGGAGGAGCAGTACTTC.

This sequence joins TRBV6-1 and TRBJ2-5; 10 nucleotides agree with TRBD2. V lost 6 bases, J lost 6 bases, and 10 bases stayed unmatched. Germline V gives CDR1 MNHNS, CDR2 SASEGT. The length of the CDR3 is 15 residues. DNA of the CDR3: TGTGCCAGCAGGGCGGCTAGCGGGAGTTACCAGACCCAGTACTTC. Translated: CASRAASGSYQTQYF.

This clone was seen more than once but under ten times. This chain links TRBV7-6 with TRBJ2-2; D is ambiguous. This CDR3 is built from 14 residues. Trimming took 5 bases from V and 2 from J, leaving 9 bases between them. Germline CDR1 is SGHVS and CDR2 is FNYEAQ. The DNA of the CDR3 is TGTGCCAGCAGCCCCCGACCTAACACCGGGGAGCTGTTTTTT. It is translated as CASSPRPNTGELFF.

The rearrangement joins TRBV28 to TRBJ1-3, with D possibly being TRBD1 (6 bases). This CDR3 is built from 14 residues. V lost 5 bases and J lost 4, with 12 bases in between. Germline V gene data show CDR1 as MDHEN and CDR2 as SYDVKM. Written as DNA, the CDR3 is TGTGCCAGCAGTCCAGGGGTTAGCGGAAACACCATATATTTT. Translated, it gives CASSPGVSGNTIYF.

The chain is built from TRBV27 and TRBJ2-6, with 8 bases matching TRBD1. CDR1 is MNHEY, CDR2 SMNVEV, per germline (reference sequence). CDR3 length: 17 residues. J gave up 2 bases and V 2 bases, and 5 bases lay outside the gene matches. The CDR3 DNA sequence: TGTGCCAGCAGTTTACTCGCACAGGGGGCTGGGGCCAACGTCCTGACTTTC. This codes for CASSLLAQGAGANVLTF.

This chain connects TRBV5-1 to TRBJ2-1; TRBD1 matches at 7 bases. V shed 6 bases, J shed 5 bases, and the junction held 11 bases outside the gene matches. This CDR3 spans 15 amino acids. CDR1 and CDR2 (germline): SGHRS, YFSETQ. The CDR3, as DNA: TGCGCCAGCACTTTAGAGGGGGCGCGGGACAATGAGCAGTTCTTC. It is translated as CASTLEGARDNEQFF.

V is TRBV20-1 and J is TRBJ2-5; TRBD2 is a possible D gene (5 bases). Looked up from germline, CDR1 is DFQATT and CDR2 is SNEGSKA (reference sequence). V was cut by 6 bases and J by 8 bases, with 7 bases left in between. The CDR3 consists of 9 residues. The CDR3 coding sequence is TGCAGTGCCGGGGAAACCCAGTACTTC. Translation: CSAGETQYF.

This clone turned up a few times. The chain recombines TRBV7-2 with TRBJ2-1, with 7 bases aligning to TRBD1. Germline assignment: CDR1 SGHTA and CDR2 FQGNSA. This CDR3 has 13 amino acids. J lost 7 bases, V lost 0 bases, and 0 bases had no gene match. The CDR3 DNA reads TGTGCCAGCAGCTTAGCGGGACAGAATGAGCAGTTCTTC. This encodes CASSLAGQNEQFF.

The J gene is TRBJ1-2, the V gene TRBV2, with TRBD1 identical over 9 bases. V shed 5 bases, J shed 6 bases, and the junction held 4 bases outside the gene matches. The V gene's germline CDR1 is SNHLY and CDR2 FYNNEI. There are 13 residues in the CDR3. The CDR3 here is CASSPQGANGYTF. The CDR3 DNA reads TGTGCCAGCAGTCCACAGGGGGCAAATGGCTACACCTTC.

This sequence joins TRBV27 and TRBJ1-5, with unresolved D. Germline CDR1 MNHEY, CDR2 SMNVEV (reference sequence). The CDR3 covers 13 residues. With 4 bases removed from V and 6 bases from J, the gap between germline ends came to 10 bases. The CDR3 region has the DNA TGTGCCAGCAGTTACGGGTCGGGTCAGCCCCAGCATTTT. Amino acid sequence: CASSYGSGQPQHF.

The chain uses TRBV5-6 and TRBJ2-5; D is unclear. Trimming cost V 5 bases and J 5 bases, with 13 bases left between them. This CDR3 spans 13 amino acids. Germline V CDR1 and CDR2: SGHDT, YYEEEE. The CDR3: CASSNGERETQYF. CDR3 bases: TGTGCCAGCAGTAATGGGGAAAGGGAGACCCAGTACTTC.

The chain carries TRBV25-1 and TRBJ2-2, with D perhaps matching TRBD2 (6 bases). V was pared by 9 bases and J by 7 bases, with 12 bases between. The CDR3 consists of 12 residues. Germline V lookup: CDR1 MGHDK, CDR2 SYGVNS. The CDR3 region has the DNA TGTGCCAGTAGATGGGGGGTCGGGGAGCTGTTTTTT. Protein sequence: CASRWGVGELFF.

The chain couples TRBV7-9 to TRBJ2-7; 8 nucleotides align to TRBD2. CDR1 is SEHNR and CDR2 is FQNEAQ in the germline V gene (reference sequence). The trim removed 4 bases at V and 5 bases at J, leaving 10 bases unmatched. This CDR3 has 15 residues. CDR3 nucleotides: TGTGCCAGCAGCTCCGCCGTTGGACTAGCCCACGAGCAGTACTTC. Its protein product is CASSSAVGLAHEQYF.

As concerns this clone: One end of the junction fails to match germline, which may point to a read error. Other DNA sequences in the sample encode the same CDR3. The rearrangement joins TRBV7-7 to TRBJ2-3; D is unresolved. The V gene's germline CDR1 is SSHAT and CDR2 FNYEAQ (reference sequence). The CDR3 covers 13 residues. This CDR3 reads CASSLGSTDTQYF. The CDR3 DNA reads TGTGCTAGCAGCTTGGGCAGCACAGATACGCAGTATTTT.